This is a list of T cell receptor beta chains from one sample in a study of blood T cells in healthy people across ages. MiXCR, applied by TCRdb to the 5' RACE reads, yields one record per CDR3 protein. Of about 780,000 distinct CDR3 sequences listed, about 45% are singletons. The source material was blood. All receptors come from a man older than 75 in good health. Both conserved end residues are part of each CDR3. Each record gives: clone size, V gene, D gene, CDR3 protein. The D gene is left open where the match is weak. Rows may omit the clone size; those that give it use once, few, many or a size class.

. | TRBV15 | . | CATRIANPSYNEQFF
. | TRBV12-3/TRBV12-4 | . | CASSLTSSLAKNIQYF
. | TRBV29-1 | TRBD1 | CSVPRDSGNYGYTF
. | TRBV7-2 | . | CASSFRGRPEKLFF
many | TRBV6-6 | TRBD1 | CASRFTGGTNEKLFF
. | TRBV6-4 | TRBD2 | CASSDTSGGGDTQYF
. | TRBV20-1 | TRBD2 | CSARLAGGYGSYNERFF
. | TRBV7-2 | . | CASSLVAQVQETQYF
. | TRBV7-3 | . | CASSSPFYSGANVLTF
many | TRBV28 | TRBD2 | CASSSDSPGGNEQFF
once | TRBV7-8 | . | CASSLWQGSNEAFF
. | TRBV3-1 | . | CASSQAAGRTNNEQFF
few | TRBV29-1 | . | CSVEIGQETQYF
few | TRBV12-3/TRBV12-4 | . | CASSLTAWMQYF
few | TRBV9 | . | CASSPDNSYEQYF
. | TRBV5-1 | . | CASSLALGGTYNEQFF
. | TRBV28 | . | CASNPMGGLGEQYF
. | TRBV5-1 | . | CASSLAAEVYNEQFF
. | TRBV27 | TRBD1 | CASSSPRDRGRETQYF
. | TRBV20-1 | . | CSARSQGRSGYTF
. | TRBV28 | . | CASSYGGLGVVKTEAFF
. | TRBV20-1 | TRBD2 | CSASLTGGREQYF
few | TRBV9 | . | CASSARDTASPLHF
. | TRBV5-1 | . | CASSFDISRPGVEQYF
once | TRBV12-3/TRBV12-4 | . | CASNWRGTETQYF
. | TRBV5-6 | TRBD2 | CASSFGTSGRAGNNEQFF
. | TRBV28 | . | CASITGQGTDTQYF
. | TRBV4-1 | TRBD2 | CASSLVLSTSGTSGHNEQFF
. | TRBV24-1 | TRBD2 | CATSDPGTSGYNEQFF
few | TRBV12-3/TRBV12-4 | . | CASSLDGKNTEAFF